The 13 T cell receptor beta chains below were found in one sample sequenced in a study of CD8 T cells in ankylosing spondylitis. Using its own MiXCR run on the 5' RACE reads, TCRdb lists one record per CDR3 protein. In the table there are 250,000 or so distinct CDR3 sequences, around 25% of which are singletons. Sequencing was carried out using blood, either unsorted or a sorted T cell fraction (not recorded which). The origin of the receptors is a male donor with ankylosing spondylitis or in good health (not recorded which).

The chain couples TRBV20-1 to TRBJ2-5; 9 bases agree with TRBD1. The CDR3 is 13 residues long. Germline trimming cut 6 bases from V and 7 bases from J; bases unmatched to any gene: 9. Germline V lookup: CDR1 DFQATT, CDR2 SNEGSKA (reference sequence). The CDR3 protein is CSADGTGYGTQYF. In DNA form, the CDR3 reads TGCAGTGCGGACGGGACAGGGTATGGGACCCAGTACTTC.

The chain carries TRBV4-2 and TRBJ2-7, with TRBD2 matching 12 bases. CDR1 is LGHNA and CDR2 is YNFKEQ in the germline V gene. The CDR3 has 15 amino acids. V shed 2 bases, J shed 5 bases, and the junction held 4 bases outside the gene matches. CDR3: CASSQLAGGGNEQYF. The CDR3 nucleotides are TGTGCCAGCAGCCAACTAGCGGGGGGGGGGAACGAGCAGTACTTC.

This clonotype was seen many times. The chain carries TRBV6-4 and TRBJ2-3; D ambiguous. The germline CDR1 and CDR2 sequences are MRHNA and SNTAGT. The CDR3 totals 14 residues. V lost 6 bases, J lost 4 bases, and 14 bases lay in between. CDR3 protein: CASSPTYLADTQYF. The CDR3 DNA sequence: TGTGCCAGCAGCCCGACATATCTCGCAGATACGCAGTATTTT.

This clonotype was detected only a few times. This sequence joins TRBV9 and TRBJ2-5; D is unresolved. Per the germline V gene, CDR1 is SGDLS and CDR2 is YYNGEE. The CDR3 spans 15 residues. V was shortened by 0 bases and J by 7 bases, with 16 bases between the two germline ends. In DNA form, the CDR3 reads TGTGCCAGCAGCGTAGACGGTAGTCAGAAAATGACCCAGTACTTC. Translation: CASSVDGSQKMTQYF.

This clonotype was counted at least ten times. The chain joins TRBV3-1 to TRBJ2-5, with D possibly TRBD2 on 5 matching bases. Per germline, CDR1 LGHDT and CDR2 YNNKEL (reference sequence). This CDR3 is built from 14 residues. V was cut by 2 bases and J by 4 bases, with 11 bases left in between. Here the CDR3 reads CASSQRRVGETQYF. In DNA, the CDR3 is TGTGCCAGCAGCCAACGGCGGGTAGGAGAGACCCAGTACTTC.

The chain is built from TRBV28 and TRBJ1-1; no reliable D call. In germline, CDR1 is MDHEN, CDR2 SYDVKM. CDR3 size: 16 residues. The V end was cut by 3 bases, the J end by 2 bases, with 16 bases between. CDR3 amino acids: CASSFRGSSSNTEAFF. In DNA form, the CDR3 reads TGTGCCAGCAGTTTCCGTGGCAGCTCCTCAAACACTGAAGCTTTCTTT.

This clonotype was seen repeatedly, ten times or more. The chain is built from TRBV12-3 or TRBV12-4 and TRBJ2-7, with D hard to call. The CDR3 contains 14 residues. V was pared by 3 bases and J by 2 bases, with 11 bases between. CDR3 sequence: CASSFQGPAYEQYF. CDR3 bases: TGTGCCAGCAGTTTTCAAGGGCCCGCCTACGAGCAGTACTTC.

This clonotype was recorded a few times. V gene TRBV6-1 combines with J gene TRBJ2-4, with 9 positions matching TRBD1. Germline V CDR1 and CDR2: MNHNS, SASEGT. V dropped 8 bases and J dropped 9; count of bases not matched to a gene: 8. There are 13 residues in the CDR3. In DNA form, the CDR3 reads TGTGCCAGCCATGGGGACAGGGCAAGCATTCAGTACTTC. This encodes CASHGDRASIQYF.

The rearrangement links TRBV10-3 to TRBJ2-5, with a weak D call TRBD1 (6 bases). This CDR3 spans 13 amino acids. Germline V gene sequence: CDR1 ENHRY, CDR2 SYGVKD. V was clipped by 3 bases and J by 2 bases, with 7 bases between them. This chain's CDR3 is CAISEQGQETQYF. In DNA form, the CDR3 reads TGTGCCATCAGTGAACAGGGACAAGAGACCCAGTACTTC.

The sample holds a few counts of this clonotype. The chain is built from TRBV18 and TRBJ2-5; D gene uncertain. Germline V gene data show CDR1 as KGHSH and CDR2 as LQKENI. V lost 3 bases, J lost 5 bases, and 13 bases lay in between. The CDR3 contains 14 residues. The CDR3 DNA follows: TGTGCCAGCTCACCTCGCGGCTCCGGGGAGACCCAGTACTTC. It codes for CASSPRGSGETQYF.

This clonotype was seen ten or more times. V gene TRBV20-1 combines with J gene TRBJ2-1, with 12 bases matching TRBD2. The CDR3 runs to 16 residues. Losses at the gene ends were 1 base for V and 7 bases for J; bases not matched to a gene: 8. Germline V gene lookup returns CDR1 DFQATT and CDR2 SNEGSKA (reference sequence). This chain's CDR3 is CSARVASGGAINEQFF. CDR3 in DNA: TGCAGTGCTAGAGTGGCTAGCGGGGGGGCCATAAATGAGCAGTTCTTC.

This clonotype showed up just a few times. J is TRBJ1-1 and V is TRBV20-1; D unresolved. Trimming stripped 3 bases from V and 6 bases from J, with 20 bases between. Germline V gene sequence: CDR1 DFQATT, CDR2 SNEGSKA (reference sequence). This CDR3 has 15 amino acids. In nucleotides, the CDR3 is TGCAGTGCTAGGACGGACCCTGCAGGCCCTCCTGAAGCTTTCTTT. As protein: CSARTDPAGPPEAFF.

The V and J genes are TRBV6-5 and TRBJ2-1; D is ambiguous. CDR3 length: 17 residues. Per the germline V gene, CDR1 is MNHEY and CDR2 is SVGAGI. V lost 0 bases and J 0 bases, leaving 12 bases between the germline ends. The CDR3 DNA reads TGTGCCAGCAGTTACTCCCCCCGAGATAGCTCCTACAATGAGCAGTTCTTC. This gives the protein CASSYSPRDSSYNEQFF.